This T cell receptor beta chain was profiled in a study of T cell repertoires in cytomegalovirus infection. In this sample, this clonotype turned up a few times. The antigen is unknown. Each CDR3 protein is one row after TCRdb ran MiXCR on the reads. The data show a few hundred thousand distinct CDR3 sequences, with approximately 30% seen just once and roughly 14% held by the top ten. Germline assignment: CDR1 SGHTA and CDR2 FQGNSA. V dropped 5 bases and J dropped 0 bases, with 11 bases sitting between them. The CDR3 spans 15 residues. The receptor comes from a human donor in good health (CMV status not recorded). Some clones in this sample may be carry-over from other donors' samples. The sequences come from cultured PBMCs, collected from culture after CMV antigen stimulation. The chain combines TRBV7-2 with TRBJ2-1; D is unclear. In DNA form, the CDR3 reads TGTGCCAGCAGCCCAGGACGGAGCTCCTACAATGAGCAGTTCTTC. Its protein is CASSPGRSSYNEQFF.